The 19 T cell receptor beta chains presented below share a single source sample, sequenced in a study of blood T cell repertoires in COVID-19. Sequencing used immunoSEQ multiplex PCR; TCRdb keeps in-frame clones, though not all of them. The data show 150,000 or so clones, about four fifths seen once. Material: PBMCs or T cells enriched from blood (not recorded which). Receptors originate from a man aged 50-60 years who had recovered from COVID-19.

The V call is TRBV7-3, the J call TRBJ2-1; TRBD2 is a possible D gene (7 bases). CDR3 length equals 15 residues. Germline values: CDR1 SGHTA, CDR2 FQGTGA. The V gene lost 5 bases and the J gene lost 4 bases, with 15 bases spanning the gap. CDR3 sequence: CASSPTGGPYNEQFF. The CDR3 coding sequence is TGTGCCAGCAGCCCGACCGGGGGGCCTTACAATGAGCAGTTCTTC.

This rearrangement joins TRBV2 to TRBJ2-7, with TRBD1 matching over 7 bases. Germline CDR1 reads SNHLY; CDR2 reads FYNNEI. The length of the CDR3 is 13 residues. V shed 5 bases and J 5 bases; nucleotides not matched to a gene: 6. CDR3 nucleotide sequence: TGTGCCAGCAGTCTTGACAGGGTCAACGAGCAGTACTTC. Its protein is CASSLDRVNEQYF.

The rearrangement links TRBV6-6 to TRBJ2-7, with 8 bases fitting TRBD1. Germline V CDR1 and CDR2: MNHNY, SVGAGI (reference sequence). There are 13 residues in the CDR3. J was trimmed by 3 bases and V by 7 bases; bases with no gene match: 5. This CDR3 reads CASNRDRSYEQYF. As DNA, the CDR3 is TGTGCCAGCAACCGGGACAGGAGCTACGAGCAGTACTTC.

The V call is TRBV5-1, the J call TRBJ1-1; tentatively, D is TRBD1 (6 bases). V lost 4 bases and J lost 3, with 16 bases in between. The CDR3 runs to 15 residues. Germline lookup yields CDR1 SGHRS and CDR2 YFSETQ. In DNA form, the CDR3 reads TGCGCCAGCAGCGTGATAGGGGGAAGGGACACTGAAGCTTTCTTT. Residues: CASSVIGGRDTEAFF.

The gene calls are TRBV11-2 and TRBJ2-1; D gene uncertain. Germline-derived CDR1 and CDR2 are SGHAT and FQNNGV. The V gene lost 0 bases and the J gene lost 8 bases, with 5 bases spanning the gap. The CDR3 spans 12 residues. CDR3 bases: TGTGCCAGCAGCTTAGATCTCGATGAGCAGTTCTTC. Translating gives CASSLDLDEQFF. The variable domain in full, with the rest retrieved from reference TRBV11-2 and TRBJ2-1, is EAGVAQSPRYKIIEKRQSVAFWCNPISGHATLYWYQQILGQGPKLLIQFQNNGVVDDSQLPKDRFSAERLKGVDSTLKIQPAKLEDSAVYLCASSLDLDEQFFGPGTRLTVL.

The CDR3 sequence: CASSFTGTVNTGELFF. The CDR3 DNA follows: TGTGCCAGCAGCTTTACCGGGACTGTGAACACCGGGGAGCTGTTTTTT. This rearrangement joins TRBV7-3 to TRBJ2-2, with a possible D match to TRBD2 (6 bases). V shed 3 bases and J shed 1 base, with 12 bases lying between them. Germline V gene lookup returns CDR1 SGHTA and CDR2 FQGTGA. The CDR3 runs to 16 residues.

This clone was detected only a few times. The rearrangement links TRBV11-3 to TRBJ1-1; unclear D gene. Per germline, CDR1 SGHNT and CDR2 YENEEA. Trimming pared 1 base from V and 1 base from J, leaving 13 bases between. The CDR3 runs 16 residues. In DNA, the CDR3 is TGTGCCAGCAGCTTAGGATCCGGCGCAGGGAACACTGAAGCTTTCTTT. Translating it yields CASSLGSGAGNTEAFF.

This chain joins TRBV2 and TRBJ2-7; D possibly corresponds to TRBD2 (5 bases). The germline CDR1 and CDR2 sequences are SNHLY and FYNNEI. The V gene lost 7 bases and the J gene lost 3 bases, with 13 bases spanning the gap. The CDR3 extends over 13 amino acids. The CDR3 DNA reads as TGTGCCAGCATGTGGCGGGCGCTCTACGAGCAGTACTTC. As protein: CASMWRALYEQYF.

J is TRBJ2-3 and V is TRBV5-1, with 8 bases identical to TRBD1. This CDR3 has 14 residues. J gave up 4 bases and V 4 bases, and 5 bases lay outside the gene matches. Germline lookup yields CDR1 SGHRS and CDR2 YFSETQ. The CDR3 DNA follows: TGCGCCAGCAGCCTACAGGGGGGATCAGATACGCAGTATTTT. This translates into CASSLQGGSDTQYF. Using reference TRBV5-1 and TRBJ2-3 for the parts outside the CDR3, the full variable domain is KAGVTQTPRYLIKTRGQQVTLSCSPISGHRSVSWYQQTPGQGLQFLFEYFSETQRNKGNFPGRFSGRQFSNSRSEMNVSTLELGDSALYLCASSLQGGSDTQYFGPGTRLTVL.

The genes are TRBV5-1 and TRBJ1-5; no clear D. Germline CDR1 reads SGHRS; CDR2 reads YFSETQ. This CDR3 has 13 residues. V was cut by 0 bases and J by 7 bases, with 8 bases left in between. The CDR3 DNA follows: TGCGCCAGCAGCTTGGGGGTCGGGCAGCCCCAGCATTTT. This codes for CASSLGVGQPQHF.

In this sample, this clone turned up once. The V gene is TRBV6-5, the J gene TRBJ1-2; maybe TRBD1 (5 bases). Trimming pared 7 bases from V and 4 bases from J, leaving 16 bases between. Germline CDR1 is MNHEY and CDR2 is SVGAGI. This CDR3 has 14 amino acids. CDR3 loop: CASMRLGRSYGYTF. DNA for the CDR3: TGTGCCAGCATGAGGTTGGGGCGAAGCTATGGCTACACCTTC.

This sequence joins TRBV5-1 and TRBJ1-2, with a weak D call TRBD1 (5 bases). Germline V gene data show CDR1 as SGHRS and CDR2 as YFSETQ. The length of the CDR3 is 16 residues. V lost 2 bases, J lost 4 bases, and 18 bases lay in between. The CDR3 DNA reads TGCGCCAGCAGCTTCAGGCCCCCCAGGGAGGGCTATGGCTACACCTTC. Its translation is CASSFRPPREGYGYTF.

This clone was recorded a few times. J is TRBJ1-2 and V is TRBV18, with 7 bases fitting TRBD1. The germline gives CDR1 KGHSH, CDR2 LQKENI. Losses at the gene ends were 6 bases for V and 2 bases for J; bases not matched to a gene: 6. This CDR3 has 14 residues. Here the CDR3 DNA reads TGTGCCAGCTCTCCCCGGGACAGCAACTATGGCTACACCTTC. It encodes CASSPRDSNYGYTF.

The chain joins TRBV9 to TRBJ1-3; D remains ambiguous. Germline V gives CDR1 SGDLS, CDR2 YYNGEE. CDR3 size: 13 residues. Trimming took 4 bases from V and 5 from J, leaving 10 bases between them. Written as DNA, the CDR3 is TGTGCCAGCAGCCAGGATCCTAGAAACACCATATATTTT. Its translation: CASSQDPRNTIYF.

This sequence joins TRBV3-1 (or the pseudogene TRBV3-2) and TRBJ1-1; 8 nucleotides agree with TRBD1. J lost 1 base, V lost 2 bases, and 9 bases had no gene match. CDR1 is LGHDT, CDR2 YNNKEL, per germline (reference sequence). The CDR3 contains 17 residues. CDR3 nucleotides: TGTGCCAGCAGCCAAATAATCACAGGGGGGAGGAACACTGAAGCTTTCTTT. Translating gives CASSQIITGGRNTEAFF.

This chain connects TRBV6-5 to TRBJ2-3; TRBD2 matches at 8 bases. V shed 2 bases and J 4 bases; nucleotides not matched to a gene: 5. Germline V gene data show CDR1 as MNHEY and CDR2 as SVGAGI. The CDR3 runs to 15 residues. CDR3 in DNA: TGTGCCAGCAGTTACCGGGGGGGTACCCCAGATACGCAGTATTTT. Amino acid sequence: CASSYRGGTPDTQYF.

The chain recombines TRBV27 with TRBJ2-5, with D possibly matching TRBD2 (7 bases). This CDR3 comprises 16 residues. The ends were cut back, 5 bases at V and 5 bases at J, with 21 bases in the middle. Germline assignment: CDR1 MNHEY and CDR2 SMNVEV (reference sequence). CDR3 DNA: TGTGCCAGCAGTCGAACGAGGGGGGGCGCGAGGGAGACCCAGTACTTC. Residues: CASSRTRGGARETQYF.

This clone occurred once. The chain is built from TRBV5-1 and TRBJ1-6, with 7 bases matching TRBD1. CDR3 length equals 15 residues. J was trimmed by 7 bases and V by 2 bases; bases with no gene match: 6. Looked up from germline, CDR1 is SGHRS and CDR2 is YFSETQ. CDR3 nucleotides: TGCGCCAGCAGCTTACAGGGGATCGGAAATTCACCCCTCCACTTT. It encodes CASSLQGIGNSPLHF.

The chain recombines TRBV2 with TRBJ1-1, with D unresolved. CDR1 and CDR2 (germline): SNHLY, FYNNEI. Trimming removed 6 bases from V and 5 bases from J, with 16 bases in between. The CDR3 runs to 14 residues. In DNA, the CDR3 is TGTGCCAGCAGGGCCGCACCAGGAGGGACTGAAGCTTTCTTT. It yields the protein CASRAAPGGTEAFF.